These 9 T cell receptor beta chains were all obtained from the same sample, sequenced in a study of a mutant IDH1 vaccine in newly diagnosed glioma. These TCRs are of unknown antigen specificity. Measured with immunoSEQ multiplex PCR; TCRdb has only the in-frame clones, and not every one. The sample consists of some 62,000 clones, over 80% of them appearing once. Documented time point: week 47, end of study. One vaccine dose held 300 ug of mutant IDH1 20-mer peptide and came with topical imiquimod. Sequences were derived from PBMCs, sampled from a glioma patient whose treatment included an IDH1 peptide vaccine. These receptors all come from a man aged 30 to 45 with glioma.

The chain uses TRBV28 and TRBJ1-2; weak D call: TRBD1 (5 bases). V was cut by 4 bases and J by 14 bases, with 14 bases left in between. The CDR3 runs to 11 residues. The germline CDR1 and CDR2 sequences are MDHEN and SYDVKM. In DNA, the CDR3 is TGTGCCAGCAGTTCCGGACACGTTAGGACCTTC. Translating gives CASSSGHVRTF.

The chain employs TRBV6-1 and TRBJ2-7; either TRBD1 or TRBD2 may fit D (5 bases each). CDR1 MNHNS and CDR2 SASEGT come from the germline V gene. V lost 4 bases and J 5 bases, leaving 12 bases between the germline ends. This CDR3 region has 13 residues. CDR3 DNA: TGTGCCAGCAGTGTTGCAGGGAGTAACGAGCAGTACTTC. This translates into CASSVAGSNEQYF.

The V gene is TRBV5-1, the J gene TRBJ2-7; weak D call: TRBD1 (6 bases). The germline V gene encodes CDR1 SGHRS and CDR2 YFSETQ. The CDR3 is made up of 14 amino acids. Trimming pared 1 base from V and 4 bases from J, leaving 12 bases between. The CDR3 DNA is TGCGCCAGCAGCTTGCGGTCAGGGGCGTACGAGCAGTACTTC. This gives the protein CASSLRSGAYEQYF.

The chain uses TRBV7-6 and TRBJ2-1; TRBD1 agrees at 9 bases. The V gene's germline CDR1 is SGHVS and CDR2 FNYEAQ. The CDR3 is 13 amino acids. After removal of 2 bases from V and 15 bases from J, the junction contained 8 bases not matched to a gene. CDR3 bases: TGTGCCAGCAGCTTACAAGCCGGGACAGGGTCGTTCTTC. It yields the protein CASSLQAGTGSFF.

The chain employs TRBV11-2 and TRBJ1-6; D gene ambiguous. The V gene lost 1 base and the J gene lost 9 bases, with 13 bases spanning the gap. Germline-derived CDR1 and CDR2 are SGHAT and FQNNGV. CDR3 length equals 15 residues. CDR3 protein: CASSLVVAGSSPLHF. The CDR3 bases are TGTGCCAGCAGCTTAGTCGTTGCGGGGTCTTCACCCCTCCACTTT.

The V and J genes are TRBV7-9 and TRBJ1-6, with 10 bases that match TRBD1. The V and J ends lost 11 bases and 7 bases, in that order; junction bases with no gene match: 17. This CDR3 contains 17 residues. Germline values: CDR1 SEHNR, CDR2 FQNEAQ (reference sequence). CDR3 nucleotide sequence: TGTGCCGTCCAGGGACAGGGGTGGACAAGTGGGAATTCACCCCTCCACTTT. It yields the protein CAVQGQGWTSGNSPLHF.

J is TRBJ2-3 and V is TRBV14; D is undetermined. The CDR3 contains 12 residues. From germline, CDR1 is SGHDN and CDR2 FVKESK. V lost 0 bases and J 8 bases, leaving 6 bases between the germline ends. This CDR3 reads CASSQDWGTQYF. The CDR3 DNA reads TGTGCCAGCAGCCAAGATTGGGGTACGCAGTATTTT. Looking up the rest from reference TRBV14 and TRBJ2-3 gives the full variable domain: EAGVTQFPSHSVIEKGQTVTLRCDPISGHDNLYWYRRVMGKEIKFLLHFVKESKQDESGMPNNRFLAERTGGTYSTLKVQPAELEDSGVYFCASSQDWGTQYFGPGTRLTVL.

This chain uses TRBV19 with TRBJ2-6, with 8 bases matching TRBD1. Germline-derived CDR1 and CDR2 are LNHDA and SQIVND (reference sequence). Losses at the gene ends were 8 bases for V and 2 bases for J; bases not matched to a gene: 5. The CDR3 extends over 15 amino acids. The CDR3 spells CASQGAQAGANVLTF. CDR3 nucleotides: TGTGCCAGTCAGGGGGCGCAGGCTGGGGCCAACGTCCTGACTTTC.

The chain carries TRBV14 and TRBJ2-3; D unresolved. Germline values: CDR1 SGHDN, CDR2 FVKESK. The length of the CDR3 is 12 residues. V was shortened by 1 base and J by 5 bases, with 4 bases between the two germline ends. Written as DNA, the CDR3 is TGTGCCAGCAGCCAAGTACAAGATACGCAGTATTTT. Its translation is CASSQVQDTQYF.